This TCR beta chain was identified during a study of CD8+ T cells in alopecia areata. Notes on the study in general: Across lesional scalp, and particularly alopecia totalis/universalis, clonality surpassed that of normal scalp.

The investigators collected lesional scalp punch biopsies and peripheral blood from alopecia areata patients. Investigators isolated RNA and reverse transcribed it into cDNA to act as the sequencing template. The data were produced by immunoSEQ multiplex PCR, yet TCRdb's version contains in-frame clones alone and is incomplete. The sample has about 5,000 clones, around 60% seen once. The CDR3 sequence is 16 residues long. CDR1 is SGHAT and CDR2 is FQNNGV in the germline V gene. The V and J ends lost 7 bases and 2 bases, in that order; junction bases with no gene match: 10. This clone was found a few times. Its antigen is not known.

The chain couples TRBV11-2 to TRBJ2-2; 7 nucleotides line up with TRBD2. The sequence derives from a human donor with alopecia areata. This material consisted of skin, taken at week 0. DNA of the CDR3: TGTGCCAGCACTCCCTGGGGGGGAGCTAACACCGGGGAGCTGTTTTTT. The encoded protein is CASTPWGGANTGELFF.